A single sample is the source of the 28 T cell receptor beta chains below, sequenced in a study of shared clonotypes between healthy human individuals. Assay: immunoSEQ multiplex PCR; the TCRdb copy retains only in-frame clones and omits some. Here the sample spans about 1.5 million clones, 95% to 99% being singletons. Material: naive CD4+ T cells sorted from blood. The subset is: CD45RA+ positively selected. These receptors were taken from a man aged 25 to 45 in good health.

The CDR3 loop is CSVGGTLPGPDTQYF. The CDR3 DNA reads TGCAGCGTGGGGGGGACCTTGCCCGGACCAGATACGCAGTATTTT. The chain couples TRBV29-1 to TRBJ2-3; 7 nucleotides line up with TRBD2. The CDR3 length is 15 residues. Germline CDR1 and CDR2: SQVTM and ANQGSEA. V lost 6 bases, J lost 4 bases, and 13 bases stayed unmatched.

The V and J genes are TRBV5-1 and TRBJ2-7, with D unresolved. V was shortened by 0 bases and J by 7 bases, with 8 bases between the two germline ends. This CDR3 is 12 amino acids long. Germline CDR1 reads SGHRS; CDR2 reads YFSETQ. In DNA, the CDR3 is TGCGCCAGCAGCTTGGAGGGCAGAGAGCAGTACTTC. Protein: CASSLEGREQYF.

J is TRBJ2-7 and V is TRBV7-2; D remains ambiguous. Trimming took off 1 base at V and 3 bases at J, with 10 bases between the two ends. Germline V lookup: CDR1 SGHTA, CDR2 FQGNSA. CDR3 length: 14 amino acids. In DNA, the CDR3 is TGTGCCAGCAGCTTAGGGGTACCCCTCTACGAGCAGTACTTC. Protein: CASSLGVPLYEQYF.

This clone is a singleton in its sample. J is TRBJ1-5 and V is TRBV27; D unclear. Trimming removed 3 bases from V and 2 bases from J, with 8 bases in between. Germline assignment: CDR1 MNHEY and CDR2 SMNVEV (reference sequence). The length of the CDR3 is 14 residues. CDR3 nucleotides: TGTGCCAGCAGTTTGGCCTCCGGCAATCAGCCCCAGCATTTT. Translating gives CASSLASGNQPQHF.

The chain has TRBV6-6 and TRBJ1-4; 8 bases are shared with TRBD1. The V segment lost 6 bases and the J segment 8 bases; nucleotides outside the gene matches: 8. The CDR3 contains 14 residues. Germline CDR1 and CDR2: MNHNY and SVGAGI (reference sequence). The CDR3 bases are TGTGCCAGCAGATGGACAGGGCTATCGGAAAAACTGTTTTTT. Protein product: CASRWTGLSEKLFF.

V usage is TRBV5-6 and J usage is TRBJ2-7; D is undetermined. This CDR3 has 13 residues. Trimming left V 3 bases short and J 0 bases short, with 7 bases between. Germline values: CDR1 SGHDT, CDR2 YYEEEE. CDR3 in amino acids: CASSYVSSYEQYF. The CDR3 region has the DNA TGTGCCAGCAGCTACGTCAGCTCCTACGAGCAGTACTTC.

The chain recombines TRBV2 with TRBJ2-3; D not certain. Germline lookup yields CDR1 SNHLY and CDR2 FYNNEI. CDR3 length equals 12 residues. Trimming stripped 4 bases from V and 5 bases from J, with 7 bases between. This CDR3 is CASSVTLDTQYF. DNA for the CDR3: TGTGCCAGCAGTGTCACCTTAGATACGCAGTATTTT.

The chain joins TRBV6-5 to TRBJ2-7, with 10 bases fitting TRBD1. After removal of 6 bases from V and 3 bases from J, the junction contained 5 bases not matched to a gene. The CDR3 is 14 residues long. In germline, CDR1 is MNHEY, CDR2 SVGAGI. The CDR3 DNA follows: TGTGCCAGCAGCCAAGGGACAGGGGTCTACGAGCAGTACTTC. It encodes CASSQGTGVYEQYF.

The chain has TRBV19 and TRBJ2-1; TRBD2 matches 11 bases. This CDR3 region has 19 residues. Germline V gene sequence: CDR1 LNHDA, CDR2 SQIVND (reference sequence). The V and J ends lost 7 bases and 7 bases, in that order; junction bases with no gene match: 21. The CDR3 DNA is TGTGCCAGTACCCTTTCCGGACAGCCTAATAGCGGGAGGGCAAATGAGCAGTTCTTC. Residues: CASTLSGQPNSGRANEQFF.

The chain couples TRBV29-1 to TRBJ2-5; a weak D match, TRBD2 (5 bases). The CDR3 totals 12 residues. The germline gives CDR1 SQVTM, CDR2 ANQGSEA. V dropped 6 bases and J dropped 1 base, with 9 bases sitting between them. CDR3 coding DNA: TGCAGCGTAATCAGCGGCCAAGAGACCCAGTACTTC. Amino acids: CSVISGQETQYF.

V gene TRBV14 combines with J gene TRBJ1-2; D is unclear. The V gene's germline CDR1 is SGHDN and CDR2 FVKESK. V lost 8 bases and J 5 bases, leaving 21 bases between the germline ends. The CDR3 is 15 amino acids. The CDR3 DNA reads TGTGCCAGCCCAGGCCAGCTCCGGGGTAAGTATGGCTACACCTTC. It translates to CASPGQLRGKYGYTF.

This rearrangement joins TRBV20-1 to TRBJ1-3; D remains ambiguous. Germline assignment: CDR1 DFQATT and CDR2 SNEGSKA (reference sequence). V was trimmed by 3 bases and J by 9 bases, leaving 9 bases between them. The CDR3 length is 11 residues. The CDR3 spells CSARDPPTIYF. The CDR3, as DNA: TGCAGTGCTAGGGACCCGCCCACCATATATTTT.

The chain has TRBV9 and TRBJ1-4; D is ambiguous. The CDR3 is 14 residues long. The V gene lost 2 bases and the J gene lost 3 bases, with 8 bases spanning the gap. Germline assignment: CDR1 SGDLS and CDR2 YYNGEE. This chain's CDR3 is CASSVEGANEKLFF. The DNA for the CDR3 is TGTGCCAGCAGCGTGGAGGGAGCTAATGAAAAACTGTTTTTT.

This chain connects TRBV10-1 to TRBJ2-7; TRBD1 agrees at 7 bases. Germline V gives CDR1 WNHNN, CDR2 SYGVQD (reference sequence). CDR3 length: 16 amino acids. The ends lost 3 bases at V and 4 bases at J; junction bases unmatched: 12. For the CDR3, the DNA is TGCGCCAGCAGTGACTCCCACAGGGGTCTCCATTACGAGCAGTACTTC. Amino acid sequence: CASSDSHRGLHYEQYF.

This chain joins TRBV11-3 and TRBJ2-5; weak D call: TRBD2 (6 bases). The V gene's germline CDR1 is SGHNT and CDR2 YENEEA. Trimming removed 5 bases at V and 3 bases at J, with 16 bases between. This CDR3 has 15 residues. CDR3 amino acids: CASSRTSQREETQYF. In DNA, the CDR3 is TGTGCCAGCAGCCGCACTAGCCAGAGGGAAGAGACCCAGTACTTC. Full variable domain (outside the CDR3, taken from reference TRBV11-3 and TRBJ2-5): EAGVVQSPRYKIIEKKQPVAFWCNPISGHNTLYWYLQNLGQGPELLIRYENEEAVDDSQLPKDRFSAERLKGVDSTLKIQPAELGDSAVYLCASSRTSQREETQYFGPGTRLLVL.

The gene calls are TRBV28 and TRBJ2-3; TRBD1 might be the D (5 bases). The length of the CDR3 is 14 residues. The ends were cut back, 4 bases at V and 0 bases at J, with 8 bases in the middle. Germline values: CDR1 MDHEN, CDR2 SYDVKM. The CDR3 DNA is TGTGCCAGCAGTTCAGGGATTAGCACAGATACGCAGTATTTT. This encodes CASSSGISTDTQYF.

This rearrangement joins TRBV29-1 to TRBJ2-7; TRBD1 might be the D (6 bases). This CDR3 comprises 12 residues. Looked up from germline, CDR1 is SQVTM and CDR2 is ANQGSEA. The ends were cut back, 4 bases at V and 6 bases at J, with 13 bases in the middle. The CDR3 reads CSVGGHSLEQYF. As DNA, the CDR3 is TGCAGCGTTGGGGGACACAGCCTCGAGCAGTACTTC.

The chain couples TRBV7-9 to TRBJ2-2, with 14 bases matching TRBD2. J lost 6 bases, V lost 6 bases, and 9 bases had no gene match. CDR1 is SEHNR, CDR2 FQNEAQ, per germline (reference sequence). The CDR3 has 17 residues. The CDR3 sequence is CASSRPGLAGAAGELFF. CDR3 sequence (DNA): TGTGCCAGCAGTCGCCCGGGACTAGCGGGAGCCGCCGGGGAGCTGTTTTTT.

CDR3 nucleotides: TGTGCCACCAGCAGAGGGGCAGGGGTAACAGATACGCAGTATTTT. Protein sequence: CATSRGAGVTDTQYF. The chain uses TRBV15 and TRBJ2-3; tentative D call: TRBD1 (6 bases). This CDR3 region has 15 residues. The germline V gene has CDR1 LNHNV and CDR2 YYDKDF (reference sequence). The V gene lost 1 base and the J gene lost 3 bases, with 11 bases spanning the gap.

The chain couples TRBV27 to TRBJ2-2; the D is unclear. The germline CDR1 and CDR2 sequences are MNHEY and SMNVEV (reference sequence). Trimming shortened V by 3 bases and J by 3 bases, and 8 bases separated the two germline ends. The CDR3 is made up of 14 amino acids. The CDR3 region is CASSFWQDTGELFF. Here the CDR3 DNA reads TGTGCCAGCAGTTTCTGGCAGGACACCGGGGAGCTGTTTTTT.

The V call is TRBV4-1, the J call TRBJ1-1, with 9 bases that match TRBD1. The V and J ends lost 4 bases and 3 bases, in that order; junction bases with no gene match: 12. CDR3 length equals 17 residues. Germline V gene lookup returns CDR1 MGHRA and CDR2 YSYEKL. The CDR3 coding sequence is TGCGCCAGCAGCCGGGACGTACAGGGGGCGGGGGACACTGAAGCTTTCTTT. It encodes CASSRDVQGAGDTEAFF.

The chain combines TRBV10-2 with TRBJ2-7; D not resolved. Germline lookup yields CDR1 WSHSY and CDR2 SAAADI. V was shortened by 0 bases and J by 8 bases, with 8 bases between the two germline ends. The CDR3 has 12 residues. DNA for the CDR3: TGCGCCAGCAGTGAGTCCCCGAGACAGCAGTACTTC. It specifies CASSESPRQQYF.

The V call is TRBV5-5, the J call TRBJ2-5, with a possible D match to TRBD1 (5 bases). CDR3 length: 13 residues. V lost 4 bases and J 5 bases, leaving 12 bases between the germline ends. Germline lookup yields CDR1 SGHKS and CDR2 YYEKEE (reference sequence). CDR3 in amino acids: CASSPQAWETQYF. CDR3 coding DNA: TGTGCCAGCAGCCCACAGGCTTGGGAGACCCAGTACTTC.

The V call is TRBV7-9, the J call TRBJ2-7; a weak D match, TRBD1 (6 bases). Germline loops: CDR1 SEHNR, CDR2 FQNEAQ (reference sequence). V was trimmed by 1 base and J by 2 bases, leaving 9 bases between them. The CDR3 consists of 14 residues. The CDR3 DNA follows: TGTGCCAGCAGCTTAGTACAGGGCGCCTACGAGCAGTACTTC. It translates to CASSLVQGAYEQYF.

The CDR3 bases are TGTGCCAGCTCACCCCTCGGGGGGCTAGCGGGAGTTTCCCACAATGAGCAGTTCTTC. This codes for CASSPLGGLAGVSHNEQFF. The V gene is TRBV18, the J gene TRBJ2-1; TRBD2 matches at 10 bases. Germline CDR1 is KGHSH and CDR2 is LQKENI. The V and J ends lost 3 bases and 5 bases, in that order; junction bases with no gene match: 16. The length of the CDR3 is 19 residues.

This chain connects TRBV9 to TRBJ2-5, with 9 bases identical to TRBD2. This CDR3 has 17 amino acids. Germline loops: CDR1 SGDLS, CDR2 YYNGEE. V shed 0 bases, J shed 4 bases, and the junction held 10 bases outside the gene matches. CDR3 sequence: CASSVARGVAGAETQYF. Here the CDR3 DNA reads TGTGCCAGCAGCGTAGCCCGGGGGGTAGCGGGAGCAGAGACCCAGTACTTC.

The CDR3 sequence is CASSLVGQGWNIQYF. CDR3 bases: TGTGCCAGCAGCTTAGTAGGGCAGGGGTGGAACATTCAGTACTTC. The chain has TRBV7-2 and TRBJ2-4, with D maybe TRBD1 (6 bases). Germline CDR1 reads SGHTA; CDR2 reads FQGNSA. The CDR3 spans 15 residues. Trimming took 1 base from V and 7 from J, leaving 14 bases between them.

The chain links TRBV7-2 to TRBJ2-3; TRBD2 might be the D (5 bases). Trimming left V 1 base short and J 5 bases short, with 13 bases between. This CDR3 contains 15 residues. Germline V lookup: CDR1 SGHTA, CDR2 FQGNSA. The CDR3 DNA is TGTGCCAGCAGCTTAGTAGCGCCCGGTGGAGATACGCAGTATTTT. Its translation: CASSLVAPGGDTQYF.